The rows below give T cell receptor beta chains drawn from one sample of a study of blood T cell repertoires in COVID-19. TCRdb's copy holds only in-frame clones and misses some; the assay was immunoSEQ multiplex PCR. This sample has approximately 250,000 clones, with roughly 85% found just once. Sequencing was carried out using peripheral blood. These receptors were collected from a man between 45 and 60 years old with COVID-19, enrolled during active disease. Each CDR3 is given with its conserved first and last residue. The D gene is left open where the match is weak. For some rows the clone size is stated as once, few or many, or as a class when expanded; others skip it.

>TRBV4-2|-|TRBD2|15|TRBJ2-5
TGTGCCAGCAGCCGACTAGCGGGGGGGCCTGAGACCCAGTACTTC
CASSRLAGGPETQYF
>TRBV12-3/TRBV12-4|-|-|11|TRBJ1-6
TGTGCCAGCACAAAGGGGTCACCCCTCCACTTT
CASTKGSPLHF
>TRBV9|-|TRBD1|17|TRBJ2-1
TGTGCCAGCAGCCCACGGACAGGGGTAGCGTCCTACAATGAGCAGTTCTTC
CASSPRTGVASYNEQFF
>TRBV7-9|-|-|14|TRBJ2-7
TGTGCCAGCAGCTTAGCGCACAGCACGGGAGAGCAGTACTTT
CASSLAHSTGEQYF
>TRBV3-1/TRBV3-2|few|-|17|TRBJ1-6
TGTGCCAGCAGCCAAGAAGGGCACAGGCAGTATAATTCACCCCTCCACTTT
CASSQEGHRQYNSPLHF
>TRBV7-3|-|-|15|TRBJ2-1
TGTGCCAGCAGCCCACGCGTGGGGGGAAACAATGAGCAGTTCTTC
CASSPRVGGNNEQFF
>TRBV9|-|TRBD1|15|TRBJ2-1
TGTGCCAGCAGCCGATTTGAGGGACAGAACAATGAGCAGTTCTTC
CASSRFEGQNNEQFF
>TRBV12-3/TRBV12-4|-|-|13|TRBJ1-1
TGTGCCAGCAGTTTTGAGGCGGGTACTGAAGCTTTCTTT
CASSFEAGTEAFF
>TRBV2|-|-|14|TRBJ2-4
TGTGCCAGCACCCGAACAGGGGCCAAAAACATTCAGTACTTC
CASTRTGAKNIQYF
>TRBV28|few|TRBD2|16|TRBJ2-7
TGTGCCAGCAACGGGCCAGCGGGGGGGCCCGGGGGCGAGCAGTACTTC
CASNGPAGGPGGEQYF
>TRBV30|-|-|13|TRBJ1-5
TGTGCCTGGAGTCGGGGTGGTGATCAGCCCCAGCATTTT
CAWSRGGDQPQHF
>TRBV13|-|TRBD2|14|TRBJ2-3
TGTGCCAGCAGGACTAGCGGGGGTGCAGATACGCAGTATTTT
CASRTSGGADTQYF
>TRBV6-5|-|TRBD1|15|TRBJ2-7
TGTGCCAGCACCCGGGGACAGGGGGTCTCCTACGAGCAGTACTTC
CASTRGQGVSYEQYF
>TRBV30|-|-|14|TRBJ1-4
TGTGCCTGGAGTGCCGGGACAATCGGTGAAAAACTGTTTTTT
CAWSAGTIGEKLFF
>TRBV10-3|once|TRBD2|17|TRBJ2-6
TGTGCCATCAGTGAGACACTGGGACTAGCGGGGGAAGGCGTCCTGACTTTC
CAISETLGLAGEGVLTF
>TRBV7-9|-|TRBD2|15|TRBJ2-5
TGTGCCAGCAGCTTAAGCGGGATAGCGGGACAGACCCAGTACTTC
CASSLSGIAGQTQYF
>TRBV6-6|-|-|16|TRBJ1-4
TGTGCCAGCAGATACTCTCTTACAGCAACTAATGAAAAACTGTTTTTT
CASRYSLTATNEKLFF
>TRBV21-1|-|-|17|TRBJ2-7
TGTGCCAGCAGCAAAGCTGCACAGGACAACCGCTCCTACGAGCAGTACTTC
CASSKAAQDNRSYEQYF
>TRBV30|-|-|15|TRBJ2-3
TGTGCCTGGAATCGGGGTACTAGGGCGACAGATACGCAGTATTTT
CAWNRGTRATDTQYF
>TRBV4-2|-|-|16|TRBJ2-3
TGTGCCAGCAGCCAAGATCTAGCCGTTCCCACAGATACGCAGTATTTT
CASSQDLAVPTDTQYF
>TRBV24-1|-|TRBD2|13|TRBJ2-5
TGTGCCACCAGTGATGAGGGGAGGGTGACCCAGTACTTC
CATSDEGRVTQYF
>TRBV20-1|-|-|11|TRBJ2-3
TGCAGTGCTTACGGGGCAGATACGCAGTATTTT
CSAYGADTQYF
>TRBV5-1|-|-|13|TRBJ1-2
TGCGCCAGCAGCGAGAGGGATCTTTATGGCTACACCTTC
CASSERDLYGYTF
>TRBV7-9|-|TRBD2|15|TRBJ2-3
TGTGCCAGCAGCAGCGGGGGGCCAAGGACAGATACGCAGTATTTT
CASSSGGPRTDTQYF
>TRBV2|-|TRBD1|13|TRBJ1-4
TGTGCCGGATTGGACAGGGGGAATGAAAAACTGTTTTTT
CAGLDRGNEKLFF
>TRBV18|many|-|14|TRBJ1-2
TGTGCCAGCTCACGCACAGACAATAACTATGGCTACACCTTC
CASSRTDNNYGYTF
>TRBV6-6|-|-|16|TRBJ1-2
TGTGCCAGCAGCCAAGACACTCACACCCCCCGGGGTGGCTACACCTTC
CASSQDTHTPRGGYTF
>TRBV5-4|-|TRBD1|14|TRBJ2-3
TGTGCCAGCAATGGCAGGGGGAGCACAGATACGCAGTATTTT
CASNGRGSTDTQYF
>TRBV5-4|-|-|16|TRBJ2-6
TGTGCCAGCAGCAATCGAGCATCCTCTGGGGCCAACGTCCTGACTTTC
CASSNRASSGANVLTF
>TRBV5-1|-|TRBD2|16|TRBJ2-3
TGCGCCAGCAGCGTCTTAGCGGGGGCTAGCACAGATACGCAGTATTTT
CASSVLAGASTDTQYF
>TRBV14|-|TRBD1|14|TRBJ2-1
TGTGCCAGCAGCCTAAGGACAGGGCCGAATGAGCAGTTCTTC
CASSLRTGPNEQFF
>TRBV9|-|TRBD2|15|TRBJ2-2
TGTGCCAGCAGCGTACTAGCGGGGGGCACCGGGGAGCTGTTTTTT
CASSVLAGGTGELFF
>TRBV12-3/TRBV12-4|-|-|10|TRBJ2-1
TGTGCCAGCAGTTTTAGTGAGCAGTTCTTC
CASSFSEQFF
>TRBV7-2|-|TRBD2|17|TRBJ2-3
TGTGCCAGCAGCTTAGTGTTGCTAGCGGGATACACAGATACGCAGTATTTT
CASSLVLLAGYTDTQYF
>TRBV29-1|-|TRBD1|13|TRBJ1-2
TGCAGCGTTGGGGACAGGGGCCACTATGGCTACACCTTC
CSVGDRGHYGYTF
>TRBV18|-|-|12|TRBJ1-1
TGTGCCAGCTCACCGAGGGAACGGGTAGCTTTCTTT
CASSPRERVAFF
>TRBV10-1|-|-|14|TRBJ2-5
TGCGCCAGCAGTGAAGATGGGCCCCAAGAGACCCAGTACTTC
CASSEDGPQETQYF
>TRBV5-1|few|-|13|TRBJ1-2
TGCGCCAGCAGCCTGAACAATAACTATGGCTACACCTTC
CASSLNNNYGYTF
>TRBV5-1|once|TRBD1|16|TRBJ1-2
TGCGCCAGCAGCTCCGACGGGACAGGGTTAATAGGGGACTACACCTTC
CASSSDGTGLIGDYTF
>TRBV6-6|-|-|13|TRBJ1-1
TGTGCCAGCCGCAGGGCGGAAGACACTGAAGCTTTCTTT
CASRRAEDTEAFF
>TRBV6-1|-|-|14|TRBJ1-2
TGTGCCAGCAGTGATGTGTGGTCGCTCCAGGGCTACACCTTC
CASSDVWSLQGYTF
>TRBV7-8|-|TRBD1|15|TRBJ1-4
TGTGCCAGCAGCTTAGGGACAGGGGGTAATGAAAAACTGTTTTTT
CASSLGTGGNEKLFF
>TRBV5-1|-|TRBD1|15|TRBJ2-2
TGCGCCAGCAGACCGAGACAGGGGAACACCGGGGAGCTGTTTTTT
CASRPRQGNTGELFF
>TRBV2|-|TRBD2|17|TRBJ2-3
TGTGCCATCCCGGGACTAGCGGGGGGGCAAAGATTAGATACGCAGTATTTT
CAIPGLAGGQRLDTQYF
>TRBV5-8|-|TRBD1|15|TRBJ1-5
TGTGCCAGCAGCCGAGCAGGGGGTAGCAATCAGCCCCAGCATTTT
CASSRAGGSNQPQHF
>TRBV4-1|once|-|14|TRBJ2-5
TGCGCCAGCAGCCCGGACCGAGGGAGAGAGACCCAGTACTTC
CASSPDRGRETQYF
>TRBV7-2|-|-|13|TRBJ1-2
TGTGCCAGCAGCTTATGGCGGGACTATGGCTACACCTTC
CASSLWRDYGYTF
>TRBV5-5|-|-|12|TRBJ2-2
TGTGCCAGCAGCTCACTAGCCGGGGAGCTGTTTTTT
CASSSLAGELFF
>TRBV28|-|-|17|TRBJ2-5
TGTGCCAGCAGTTCCGACCGAATCTATGATGCGGGGCTCTTCCAGTACTTC
CASSSDRIYDAGLFQYF
>TRBV3-1/TRBV3-2|-|-|13|TRBJ2-7
TGTGCCAGCAGCCAACAGTTCTCCTACGAGCAGTACTTC
CASSQQFSYEQYF
>TRBV30|-|TRBD1|15|TRBJ2-1
TGTGCCTGGAGTGTAGACAGGGTAACCTACAATGAGCAGTTCTTC
CAWSVDRVTYNEQFF
>TRBV7-6|-|-|13|TRBJ1-5
TGTGCCAGCAGCACCGGTGGCAATCAGCCCCAGCATTTT
CASSTGGNQPQHF
>TRBV21-1|few|-|17|TRBJ2-7
TGTGCCAGCAGCACCAGAATGGCAGGGCACCTCTCCTACGAGCAGTACTTC
CASSTRMAGHLSYEQYF
>TRBV7-8|few|TRBD1|17|TRBJ2-2
TGTGCCAGCAGCTTAGCGGCTCAGGGGGCGCGTAACGGGGAGCTGTTTTTT
CASSLAAQGARNGELFF
>TRBV7-2|-|-|15|TRBJ2-7
TGTGCCAGCAGCTTCGGGGGGCTTAGCTCCTACGAGCAGTACTTC
CASSFGGLSSYEQYF
>TRBV3-1/TRBV3-2|-|TRBD1|13|TRBJ2-7
TGTGCCAGCAGCCGACAGGGGGCCTACGAGCAGTACTTC
CASSRQGAYEQYF
>TRBV6-1|-|TRBD2|16|TRBJ2-1
TGTGCCAGCAGTGAATTTTGGACTAGCGATATTAATGAGCAGTTCTTC
CASSEFWTSDINEQFF
>TRBV2|-|TRBD1|14|TRBJ1-6
TGTGCCAGCATTACAGGGGGGATAAATTCACCCCTCCACTTT
CASITGGINSPLHF
>TRBV4-1|-|-|21|TRBJ2-6
TGCGCCAGCAGCCAAGGCCCCCGCGGTGGACTCTCCACCTCTGGGGCCAACGTCCTGACTTTC
CASSQGPRGGLSTSGANVLTF
>TRBV30|-|TRBD2|15|TRBJ2-2
TGTGCCTGGAGTCTCGGGACTAGCTTAGGCGGGGAGCTGTTTTTT
CAWSLGTSLGGELFF